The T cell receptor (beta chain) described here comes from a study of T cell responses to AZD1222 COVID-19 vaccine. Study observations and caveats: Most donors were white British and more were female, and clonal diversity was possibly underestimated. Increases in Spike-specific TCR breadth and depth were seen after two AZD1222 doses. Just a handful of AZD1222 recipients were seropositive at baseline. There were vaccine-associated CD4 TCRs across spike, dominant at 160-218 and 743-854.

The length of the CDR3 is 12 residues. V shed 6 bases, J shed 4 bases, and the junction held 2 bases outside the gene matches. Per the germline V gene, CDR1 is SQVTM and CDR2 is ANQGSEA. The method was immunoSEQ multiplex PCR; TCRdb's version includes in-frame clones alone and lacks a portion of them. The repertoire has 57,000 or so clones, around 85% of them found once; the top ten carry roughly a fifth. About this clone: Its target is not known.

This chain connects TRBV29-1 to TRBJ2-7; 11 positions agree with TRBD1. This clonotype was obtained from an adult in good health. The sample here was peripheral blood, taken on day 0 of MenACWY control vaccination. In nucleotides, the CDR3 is TGCAGCGTGGGGGACAGGGGGTACGAGCAGTACTTC. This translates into CSVGDRGYEQYF.